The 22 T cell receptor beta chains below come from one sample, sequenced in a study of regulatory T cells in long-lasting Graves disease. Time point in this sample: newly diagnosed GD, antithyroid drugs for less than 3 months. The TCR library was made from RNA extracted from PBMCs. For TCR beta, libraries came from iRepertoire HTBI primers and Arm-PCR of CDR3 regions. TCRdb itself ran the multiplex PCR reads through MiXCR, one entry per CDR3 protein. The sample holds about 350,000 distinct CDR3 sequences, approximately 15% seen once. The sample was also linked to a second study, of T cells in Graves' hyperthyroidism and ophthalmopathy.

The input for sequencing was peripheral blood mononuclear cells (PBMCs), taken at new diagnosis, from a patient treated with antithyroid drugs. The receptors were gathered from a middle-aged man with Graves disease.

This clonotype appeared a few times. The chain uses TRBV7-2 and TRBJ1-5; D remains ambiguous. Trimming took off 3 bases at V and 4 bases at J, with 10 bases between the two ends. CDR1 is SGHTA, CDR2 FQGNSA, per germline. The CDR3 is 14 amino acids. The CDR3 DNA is TGTGCCAGCAGCTTCAACGGAGGAAATCAGCCCCAGCATTTT. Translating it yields CASSFNGGNQPQHF.

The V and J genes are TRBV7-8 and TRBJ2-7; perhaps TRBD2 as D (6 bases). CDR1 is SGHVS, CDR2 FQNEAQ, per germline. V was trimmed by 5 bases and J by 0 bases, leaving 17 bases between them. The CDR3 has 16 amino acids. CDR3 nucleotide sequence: TGTGCCAGCAGCCTTCGGGCGGGGCCACCCTCCTACGAGCAGTACTTC. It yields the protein CASSLRAGPPSYEQYF.

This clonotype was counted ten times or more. CDR3 region: CSVGGLAQSYEQYF. CDR3 in DNA: TGCAGCGTGGGGGGACTAGCGCAATCCTACGAGCAGTACTTC. V and J are TRBV29-1 and TRBJ2-7, with TRBD2 matching 10 bases. With V trimmed by 6 bases and J by 1 base, 6 bases remained unmatched. The length of the CDR3 is 14 residues. Germline V lookup: CDR1 SQVTM, CDR2 ANQGSEA.

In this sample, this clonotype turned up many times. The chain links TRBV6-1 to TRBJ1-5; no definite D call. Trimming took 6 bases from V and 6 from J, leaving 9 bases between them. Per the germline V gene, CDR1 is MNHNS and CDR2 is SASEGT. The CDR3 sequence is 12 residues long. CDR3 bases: TGTGCCAGCAGCCGAGAGGGTCAGCCCCAGCATTTT. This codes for CASSREGQPQHF.

The CDR3 sequence: CSARDPNKPQHF. The CDR3 DNA follows: TGCAGTGCTAGAGATCCCAATAAACCCCAGCATTTT. This sequence joins TRBV20-1 and TRBJ1-5; D gene uncertain. Germline-derived CDR1 and CDR2 are DFQATT and SNEGSKA (reference sequence). Between the trimmed V and J ends, which lost 0 bases and 10 bases, there was a span of 10 bases. This CDR3 is 12 amino acids long.

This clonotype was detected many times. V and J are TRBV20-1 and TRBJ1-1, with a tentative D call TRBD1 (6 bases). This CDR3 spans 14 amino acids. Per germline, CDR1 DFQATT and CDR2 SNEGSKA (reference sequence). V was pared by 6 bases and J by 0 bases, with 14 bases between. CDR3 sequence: CSARGGVMNTEAFF. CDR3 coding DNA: TGCAGTGCCCGAGGGGGGGTCATGAACACTGAAGCTTTCTTT.

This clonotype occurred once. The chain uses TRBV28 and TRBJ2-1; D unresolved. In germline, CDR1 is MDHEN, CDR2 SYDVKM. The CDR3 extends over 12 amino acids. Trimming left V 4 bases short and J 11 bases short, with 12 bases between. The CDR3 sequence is CASSYPRLKQFF. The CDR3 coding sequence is TGTGCCAGCAGTTACCCCCGGCTCAAGCAGTTCTTC.

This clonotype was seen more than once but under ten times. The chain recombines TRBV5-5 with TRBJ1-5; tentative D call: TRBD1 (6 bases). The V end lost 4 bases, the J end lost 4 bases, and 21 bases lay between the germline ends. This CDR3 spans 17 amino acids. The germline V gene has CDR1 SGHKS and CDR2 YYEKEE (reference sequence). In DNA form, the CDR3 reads TGTGCCAGCAGCCAAGAAGGATACGGGGGCGTAAATCAGCCCCAGCATTTT. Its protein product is CASSQEGYGGVNQPQHF.

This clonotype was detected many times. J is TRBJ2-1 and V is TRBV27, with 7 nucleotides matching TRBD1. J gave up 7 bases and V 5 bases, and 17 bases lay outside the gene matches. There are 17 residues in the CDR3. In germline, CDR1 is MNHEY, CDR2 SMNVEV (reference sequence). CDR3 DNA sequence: TGTGCCAGCAGTCTCCACAGGGGCCAACAGGATGGAAATGAGCAGTTCTTC. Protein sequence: CASSLHRGQQDGNEQFF.

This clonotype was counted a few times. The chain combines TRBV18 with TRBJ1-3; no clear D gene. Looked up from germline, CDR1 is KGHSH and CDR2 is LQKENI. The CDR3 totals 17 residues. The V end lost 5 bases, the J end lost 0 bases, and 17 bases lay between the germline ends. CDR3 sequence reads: CASSALRALPSGNTIYF. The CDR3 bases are TGTGCCAGCTCAGCCTTAAGGGCCCTGCCCTCTGGAAACACCATATATTTT. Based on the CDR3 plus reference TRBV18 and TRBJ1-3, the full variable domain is NAGVMQNPRHLVRRRGQEARLRCSPMKGHSHVYWYRQLPEEGLKFMVYLQKENIIDESGMPKERFSAEFPKEGPSILRIQQVVRGDSAAYFCASSALRALPSGNTIYFGEGSWLTVV.

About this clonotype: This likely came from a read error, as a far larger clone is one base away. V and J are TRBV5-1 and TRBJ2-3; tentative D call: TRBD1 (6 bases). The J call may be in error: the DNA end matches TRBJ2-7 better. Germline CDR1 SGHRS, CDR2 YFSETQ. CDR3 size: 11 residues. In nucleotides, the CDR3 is TGCGCCAGCAGCGCCGGGGACAAGCAGTACTTC. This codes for CASSAGDKQYF.

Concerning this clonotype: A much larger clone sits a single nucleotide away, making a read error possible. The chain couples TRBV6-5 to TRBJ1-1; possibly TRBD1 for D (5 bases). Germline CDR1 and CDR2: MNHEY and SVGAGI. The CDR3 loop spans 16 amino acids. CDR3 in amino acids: CAGSYSGAFLGTEAFF. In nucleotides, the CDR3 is TGTGCCGGCAGTTACTCCGGGGCTTTCCTGGGCACTGAAGCTTTCTTT.

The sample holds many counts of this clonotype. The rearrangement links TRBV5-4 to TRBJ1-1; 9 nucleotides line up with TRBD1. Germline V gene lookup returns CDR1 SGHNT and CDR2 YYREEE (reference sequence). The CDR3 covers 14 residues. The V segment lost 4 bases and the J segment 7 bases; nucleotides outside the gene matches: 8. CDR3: CASSTVQGAGEAFF. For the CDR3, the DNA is TGTGCCAGCAGCACTGTACAGGGGGCGGGTGAAGCTTTCTTT.

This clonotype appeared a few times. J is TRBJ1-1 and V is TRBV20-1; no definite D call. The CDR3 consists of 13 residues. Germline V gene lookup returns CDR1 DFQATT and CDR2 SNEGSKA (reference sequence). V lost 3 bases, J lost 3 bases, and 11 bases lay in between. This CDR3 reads CSARSMQDTEAFF. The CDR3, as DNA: TGCAGTGCTAGGTCGATGCAGGACACTGAAGCTTTCTTT.

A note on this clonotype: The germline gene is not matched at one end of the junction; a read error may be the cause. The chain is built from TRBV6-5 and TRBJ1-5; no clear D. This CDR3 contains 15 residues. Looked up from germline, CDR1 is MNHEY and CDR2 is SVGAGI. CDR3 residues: CASGYSSGYGQPQHF. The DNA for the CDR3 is TGTGCCAGCGGTTACTCGTCGGGGTACGGGCAGCCCCAGCATTTT.

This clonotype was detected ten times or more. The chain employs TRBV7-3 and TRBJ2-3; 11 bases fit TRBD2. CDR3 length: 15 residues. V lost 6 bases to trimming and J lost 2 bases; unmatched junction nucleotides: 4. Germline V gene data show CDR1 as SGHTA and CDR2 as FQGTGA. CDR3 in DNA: TGTGCCAGCAGGTTGACTAGCGGGGACACAGATACGCAGTATTTT. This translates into CASRLTSGDTDTQYF.

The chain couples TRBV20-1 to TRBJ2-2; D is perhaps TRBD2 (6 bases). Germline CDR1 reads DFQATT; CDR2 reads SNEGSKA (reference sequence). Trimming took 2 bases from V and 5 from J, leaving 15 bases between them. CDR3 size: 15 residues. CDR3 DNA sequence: TGCAGTGCTAGAAGGGACGGAGGGATGACCGGGGAGCTGTTTTTT. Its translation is CSARRDGGMTGELFF.

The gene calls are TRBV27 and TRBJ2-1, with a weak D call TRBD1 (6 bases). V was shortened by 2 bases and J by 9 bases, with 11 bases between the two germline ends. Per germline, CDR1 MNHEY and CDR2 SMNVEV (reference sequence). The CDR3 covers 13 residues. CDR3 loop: CASSLNRVTEQFF. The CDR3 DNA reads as TGTGCCAGCAGTTTAAACAGGGTCACTGAGCAGTTCTTC.

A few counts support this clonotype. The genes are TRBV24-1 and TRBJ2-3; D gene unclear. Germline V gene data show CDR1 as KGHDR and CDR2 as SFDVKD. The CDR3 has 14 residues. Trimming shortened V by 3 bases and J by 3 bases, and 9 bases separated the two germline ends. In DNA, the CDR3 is TGTGCCACCAGTGATCCTTACACTACAGATACGCAGTATTTT. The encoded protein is CATSDPYTTDTQYF.

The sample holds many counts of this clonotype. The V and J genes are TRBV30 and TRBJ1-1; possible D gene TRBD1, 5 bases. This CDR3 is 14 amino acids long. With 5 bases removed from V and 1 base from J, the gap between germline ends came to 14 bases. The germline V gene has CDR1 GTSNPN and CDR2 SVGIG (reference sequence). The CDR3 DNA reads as TGTGCCTGGGGGTGGGGGACCGCGAACACTGAAGCTTTCTTT. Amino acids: CAWGWGTANTEAFF.

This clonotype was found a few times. The CDR3 nucleotides read TGTGCCAGCAGCCAATGGGCCAGGGGGGAGACCCAGTACTTC. Translating gives CASSQWARGETQYF. V usage is TRBV6-1 and J usage is TRBJ2-5; 7 nucleotides align to TRBD1. After removal of 6 bases from V and 5 bases from J, the junction contained 9 bases not matched to a gene. This CDR3 spans 14 amino acids. Per germline, CDR1 MNHNS and CDR2 SASEGT.

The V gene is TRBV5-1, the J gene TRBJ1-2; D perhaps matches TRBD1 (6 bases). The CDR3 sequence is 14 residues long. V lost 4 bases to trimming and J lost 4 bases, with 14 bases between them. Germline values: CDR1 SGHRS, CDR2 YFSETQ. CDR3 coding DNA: TGCGCCAGCAGCCTACGACAGGACCCCTATGGCTACACCTTC. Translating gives CASSLRQDPYGYTF.